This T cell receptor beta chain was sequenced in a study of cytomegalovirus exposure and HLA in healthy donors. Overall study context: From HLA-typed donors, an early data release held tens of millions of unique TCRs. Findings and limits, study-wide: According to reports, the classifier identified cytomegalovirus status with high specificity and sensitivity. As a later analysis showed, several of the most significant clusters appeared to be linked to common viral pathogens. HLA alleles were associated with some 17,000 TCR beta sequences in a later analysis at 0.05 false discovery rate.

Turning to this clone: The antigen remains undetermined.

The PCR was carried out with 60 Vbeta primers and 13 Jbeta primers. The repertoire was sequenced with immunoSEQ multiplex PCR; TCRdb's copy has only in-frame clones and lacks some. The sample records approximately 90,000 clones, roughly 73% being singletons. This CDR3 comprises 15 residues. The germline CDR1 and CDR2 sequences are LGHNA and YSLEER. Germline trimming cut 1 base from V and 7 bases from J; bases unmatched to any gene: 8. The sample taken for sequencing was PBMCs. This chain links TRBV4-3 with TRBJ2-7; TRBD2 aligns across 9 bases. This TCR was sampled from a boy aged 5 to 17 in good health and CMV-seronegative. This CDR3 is CASSQGPSGTGEQYF. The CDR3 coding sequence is TGCGCCAGCAGCCAAGGTCCTAGCGGGACGGGAGAGCAGTACTTC.